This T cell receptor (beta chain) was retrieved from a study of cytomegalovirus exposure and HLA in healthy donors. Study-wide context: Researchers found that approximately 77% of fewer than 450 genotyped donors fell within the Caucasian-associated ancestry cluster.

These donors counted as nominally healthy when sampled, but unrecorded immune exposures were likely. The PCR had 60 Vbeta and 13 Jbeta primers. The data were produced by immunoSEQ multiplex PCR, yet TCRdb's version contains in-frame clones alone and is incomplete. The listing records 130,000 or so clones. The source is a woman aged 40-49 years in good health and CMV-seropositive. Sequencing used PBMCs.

The CDR3 is CASSFPRATEAFF. In DNA form, the CDR3 reads TGTGCCAGCAGCTTCCCCCGCGCCACTGAAGCTTTCTTT. This rearrangement joins TRBV7-8 to TRBJ1-1; D unresolved. Trimming took 3 bases from V and 4 from J, leaving 9 bases between them. This CDR3 is built from 13 residues. Germline CDR1 and CDR2: SGHVS and FQNEAQ.